This entry features one T cell receptor (beta chain) sequence. This clonotype was picked up a small number of times. The target of this receptor is not known. Within one base of it there is no much larger clone, and no base qualities were kept. This sample is part of a study of post-analysis software for immune sequencing data (dated by TCRdb to between 2015 and 2017). General notes on the study: Relapsing-remitting, secondary progressive and progressive-relapsing multiple sclerosis were recorded as disease courses, and subtype annotation was lacking for some patients. The patient repertoires were set against ten to eleven previously published healthy control repertoires from donors whose ages ranged from roughly 6 to 25 years. A subset of samples was prepared in parallel using single-end sample barcoding, then pooled and co-amplified after Illumina adapter ligation.

Including cysteine and phenylalanine, the CDR3 has 15 amino acids. Only CDR3 DNA is held: 45 bases, read in frame from base 1. Trimming removed 2 bases from V and 9 bases from J; the gene matches leave 10 bases unexplained. Sequences MDHEN (CDR1) and SYDVKM (CDR2) are obtained from the germline V gene. Library preparation employed PCR. TCRdb names Illumina HiSeq 2500 as the instrument used. To reduce PCR and sequencing biases, unique molecular identifiers were built into the TCR beta cDNA libraries. Around 500,000 cDNA molecules were obtained for every 1 to 10 million input T cells, so each molecule roughly corresponded to one T cell. The patient libraries were prepared and sequenced with the same protocol used for the earlier healthy control dataset. Samples belonging to the same batch were prepared together, multiplexed and sequenced on a shared HiSeq lane. In the paper's pipeline: Raw barcoded reads were processed with MIGEC, and single-read molecular identifier groups were discarded before consensus assembly and CDR3 extraction. Clonotype tables were post-analysed with VDJtools, normalizing diversity by down-sampling all datasets to the smallest sample size. In repertoire overlap clustering, CDR3 amino acid sequences, but not nucleotide sequences, were matched to correct batch-related cross-sample contamination. TCRdb reworked the public reads: Q25 trimming with fastp, MiXCR clone assembly, productive beta chains retained. Entries are consolidated by CDR3 protein sequence, retaining the most common genes and DNA. TCRdb's processing, not the study's, gives the V and J calls here. This sample comprises about half a million distinct CDR3 sequences, roughly 45% of them detected only once. The ten largest clonotypes hold about 12% of the sample.

The paper as a whole reports these results and caveats: Roughly 5 TRBV segments, including TRBV5-6, TRBV5-1 and TRBV20-1, were significantly more frequent in patients than controls. Compared with controls, multiple sclerosis patients had significantly lower normalized Chao1 diversity, a finding suggesting substantial peripheral T-cell clonal expansion. The control group was slightly older than the multiple sclerosis patient group. Direct clustering with F measure showed strong co-clustering of samples prepared in the same batch, prompting a batch-effect correction.

To demonstrate the VDJtools post-analysis software, TCR beta repertoires were profiled from the peripheral blood of about 13 young patients with multiple sclerosis. The multiple sclerosis patients were children and adolescents between roughly 6 and 17 years of age. The sequence came from a girl between 5 and 17 years old with multiple sclerosis. This chain is built from TRBV28 and TRBJ2-7, and TRBD2 aligns with 10 junction nucleotides. The source material was blood. Read as DNA, the sequence is TGTGCCAGCAGTTTACCACTAGCGGGGTATACGGGGCAGTACTTC. It encodes CASSLPLAGYTGQYF.